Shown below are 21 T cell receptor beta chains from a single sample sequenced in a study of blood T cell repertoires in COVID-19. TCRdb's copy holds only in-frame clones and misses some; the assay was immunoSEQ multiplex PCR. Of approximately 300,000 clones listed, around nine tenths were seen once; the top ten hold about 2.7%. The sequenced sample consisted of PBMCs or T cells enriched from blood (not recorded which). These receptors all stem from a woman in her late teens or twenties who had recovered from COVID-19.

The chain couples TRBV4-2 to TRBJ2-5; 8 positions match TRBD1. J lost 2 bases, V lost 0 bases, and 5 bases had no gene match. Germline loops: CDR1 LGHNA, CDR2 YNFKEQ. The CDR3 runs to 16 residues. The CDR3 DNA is TGTGCCAGCAGCCAAGATGGACAGGGCACACAAGAGACCCAGTACTTC. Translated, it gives CASSQDGQGTQETQYF.

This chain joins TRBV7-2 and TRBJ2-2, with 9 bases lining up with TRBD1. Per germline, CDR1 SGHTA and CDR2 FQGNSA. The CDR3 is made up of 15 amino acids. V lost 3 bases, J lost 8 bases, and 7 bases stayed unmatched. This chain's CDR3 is CASSLSGTGSGELFF. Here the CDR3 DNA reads TGTGCCAGCAGCTTGTCCGGGACAGGGAGTGGGGAGCTGTTTTTT.

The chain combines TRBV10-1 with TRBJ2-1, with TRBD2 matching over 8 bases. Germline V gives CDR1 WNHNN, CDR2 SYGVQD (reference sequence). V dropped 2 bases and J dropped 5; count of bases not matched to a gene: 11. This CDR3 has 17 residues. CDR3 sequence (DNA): TGCGCCAGCAGTGAGCGATCGACTAGCGCATTAAACAATGAGCAGTTCTTC. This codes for CASSERSTSALNNEQFF.

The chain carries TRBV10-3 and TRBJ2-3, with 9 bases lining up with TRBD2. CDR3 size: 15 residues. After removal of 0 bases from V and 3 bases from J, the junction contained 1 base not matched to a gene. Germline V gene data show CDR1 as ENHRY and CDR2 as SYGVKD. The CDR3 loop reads CAISESGLATDTQYF. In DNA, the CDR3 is TGTGCCATCAGTGAGTCAGGACTAGCGACAGATACGCAGTATTTT.

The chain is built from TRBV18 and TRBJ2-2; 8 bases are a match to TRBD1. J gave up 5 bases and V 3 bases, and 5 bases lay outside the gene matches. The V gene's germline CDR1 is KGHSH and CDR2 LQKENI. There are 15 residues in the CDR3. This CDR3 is CASSPWTGRTGELFF. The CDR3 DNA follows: TGTGCCAGCTCACCCTGGACAGGGAGGACCGGGGAGCTGTTTTTT.

The CDR3 reads CASSRGQNLNQPQHF. The CDR3 DNA reads as TGTGCCAGCAGCCGCGGACAGAATTTAAATCAGCCCCAGCATTTT. The chain couples TRBV6-5 to TRBJ1-5; a possible D gene is TRBD1 (6 bases). The V gene lost 6 bases and the J gene lost 4 bases, with 16 bases spanning the gap. CDR1 is MNHEY and CDR2 is SVGAGI in the germline V gene. There are 15 residues in the CDR3.

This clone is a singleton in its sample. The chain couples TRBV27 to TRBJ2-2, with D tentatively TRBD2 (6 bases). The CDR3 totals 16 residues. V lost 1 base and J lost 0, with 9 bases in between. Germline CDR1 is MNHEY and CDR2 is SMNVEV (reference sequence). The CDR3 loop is CASSLWLAANTGELFF. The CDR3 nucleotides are TGTGCCAGCAGTTTATGGTTAGCGGCGAACACCGGGGAGCTGTTTTTT.

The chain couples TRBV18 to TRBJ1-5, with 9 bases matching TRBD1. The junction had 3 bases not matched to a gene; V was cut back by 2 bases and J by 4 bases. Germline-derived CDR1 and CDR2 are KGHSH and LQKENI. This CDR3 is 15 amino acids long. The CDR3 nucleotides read TGTGCCAGCTCACCAAACAGGGGGCGGAATCAGCCCCAGCATTTT. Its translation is CASSPNRGRNQPQHF.

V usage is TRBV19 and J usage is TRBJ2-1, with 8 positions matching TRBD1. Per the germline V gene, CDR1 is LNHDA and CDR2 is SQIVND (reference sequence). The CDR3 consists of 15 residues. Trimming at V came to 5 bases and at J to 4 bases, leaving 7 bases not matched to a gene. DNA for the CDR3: TGTGCCAGTAGTGAACGGGACAGGCGGTACAATGAGCAGTTCTTC. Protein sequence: CASSERDRRYNEQFF.

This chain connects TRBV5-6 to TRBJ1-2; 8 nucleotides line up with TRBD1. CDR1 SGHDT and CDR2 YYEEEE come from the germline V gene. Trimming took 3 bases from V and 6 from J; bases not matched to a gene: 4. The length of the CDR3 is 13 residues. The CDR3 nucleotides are TGTGCCAGCAGCTCGACAGGGGCCGATGGCTACACCTTC. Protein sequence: CASSSTGADGYTF.

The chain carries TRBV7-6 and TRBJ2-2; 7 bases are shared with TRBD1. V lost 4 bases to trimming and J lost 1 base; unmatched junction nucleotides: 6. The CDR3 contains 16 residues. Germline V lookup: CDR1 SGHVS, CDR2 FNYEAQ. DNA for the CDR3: TGTGCCAGCAGCTCCCAGACAGGGAAGAACACCGGGGAGCTGTTTTTT. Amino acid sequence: CASSSQTGKNTGELFF. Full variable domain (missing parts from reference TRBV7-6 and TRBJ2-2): GAGVSQSPRYKVTKRGQDVALRCDPISGHVSLYWYRQALGQGPEFLTYFNYEAQQDKSGLPNDRFSAERPEGSISTLTIQRTEQRDSAMYRCASSSQTGKNTGELFFGEGSRLTVL.

Here the CDR3 reads CASSGTVYYEQYF. For the CDR3, the DNA is TGCGCCAGCAGCGGGACAGTGTACTACGAGCAGTACTTC. The genes are TRBV5-1 and TRBJ2-7, with TRBD1 identical over 7 bases. Germline V gives CDR1 SGHRS, CDR2 YFSETQ. The CDR3 extends over 13 amino acids. V was clipped by 4 bases and J by 3 bases; unmatched bases: 4.

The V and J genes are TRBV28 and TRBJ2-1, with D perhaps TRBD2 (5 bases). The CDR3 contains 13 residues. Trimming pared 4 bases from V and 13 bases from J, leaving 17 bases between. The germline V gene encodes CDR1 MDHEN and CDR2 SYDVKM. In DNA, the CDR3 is TGTGCCAGCAGTTCGGAGGCCCCAGGTTTTCAGTTCTTC. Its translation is CASSSEAPGFQFF. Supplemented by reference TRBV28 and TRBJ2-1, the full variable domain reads DVKVTQSSRYLVKRTGEKVFLECVQDMDHENMFWYRQDPGLGLRLIYFSYDVKMKEKGDIPEGYSVSREKKERFSLILESASTNQTSMYLCASSSEAPGFQFFGPGTRLTVL.

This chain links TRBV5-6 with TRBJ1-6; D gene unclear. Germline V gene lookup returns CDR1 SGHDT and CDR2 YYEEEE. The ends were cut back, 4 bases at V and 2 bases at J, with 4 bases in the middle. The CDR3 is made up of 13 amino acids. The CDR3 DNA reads TGTGCCAGCAGCCCGGCCTATAATTCACCCCTCCACTTT. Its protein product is CASSPAYNSPLHF.

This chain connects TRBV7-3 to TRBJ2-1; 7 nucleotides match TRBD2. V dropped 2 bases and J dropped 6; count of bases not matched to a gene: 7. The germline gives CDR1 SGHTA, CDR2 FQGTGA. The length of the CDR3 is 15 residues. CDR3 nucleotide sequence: TGTGCCAGCAGCTTAGGAAGCGGGGTTACCAATGAGCAGTTCTTC. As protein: CASSLGSGVTNEQFF.

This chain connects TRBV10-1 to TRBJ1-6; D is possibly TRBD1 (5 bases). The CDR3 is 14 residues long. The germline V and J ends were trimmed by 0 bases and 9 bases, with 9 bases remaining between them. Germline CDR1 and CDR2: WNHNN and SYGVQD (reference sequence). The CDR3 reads CASSESREGSPLHF. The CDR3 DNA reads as TGCGCCAGCAGTGAGTCCAGGGAGGGTTCACCCCTCCACTTT.

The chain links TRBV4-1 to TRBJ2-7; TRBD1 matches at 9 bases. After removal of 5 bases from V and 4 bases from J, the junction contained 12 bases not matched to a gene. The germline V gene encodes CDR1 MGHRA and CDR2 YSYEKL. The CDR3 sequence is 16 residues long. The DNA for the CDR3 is TGCGCCAGCAGCTCGCGGCTCGGGACAGGGTCGTACGAGCAGTACTTC. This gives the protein CASSSRLGTGSYEQYF.

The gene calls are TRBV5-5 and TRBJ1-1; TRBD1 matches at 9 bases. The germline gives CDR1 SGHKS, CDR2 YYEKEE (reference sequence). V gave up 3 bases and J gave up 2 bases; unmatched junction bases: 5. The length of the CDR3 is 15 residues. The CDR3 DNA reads TGTGCCAGCAGCTCCCGACAGGGGGTCAACACTGAAGCTTTCTTT. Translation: CASSSRQGVNTEAFF. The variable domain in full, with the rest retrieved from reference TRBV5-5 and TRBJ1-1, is DAGVTQSPTHLIKTRGQQVTLRCSPISGHKSVSWYQQVLGQGPQFIFQYYEKEERGRGNFPDRFSARQFPNYSSELNVNALLLGDSALYLCASSSRQGVNTEAFFGQGTRLTVV.

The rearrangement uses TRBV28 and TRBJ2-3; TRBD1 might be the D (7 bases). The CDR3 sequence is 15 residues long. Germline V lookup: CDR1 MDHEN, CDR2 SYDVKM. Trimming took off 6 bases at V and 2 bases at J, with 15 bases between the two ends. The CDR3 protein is CASSSGDSITDTQYF. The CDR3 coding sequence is TGTGCCAGCAGCTCGGGGGACAGCATCACAGATACGCAGTATTTT.

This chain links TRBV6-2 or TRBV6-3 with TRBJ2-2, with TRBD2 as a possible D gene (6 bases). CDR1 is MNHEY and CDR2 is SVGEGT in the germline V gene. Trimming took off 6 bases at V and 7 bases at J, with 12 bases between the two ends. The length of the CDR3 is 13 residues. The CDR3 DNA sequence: TGTGCCAGCAGCCGGGACTTTGACGGGGAGCTGTTTTTT. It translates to CASSRDFDGELFF.

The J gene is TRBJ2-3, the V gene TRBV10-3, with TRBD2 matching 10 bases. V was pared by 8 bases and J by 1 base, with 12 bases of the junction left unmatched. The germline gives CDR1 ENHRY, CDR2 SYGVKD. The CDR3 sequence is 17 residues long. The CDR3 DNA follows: TGTGCCATCGGAAAAGAGGGTACTAGCGGGGGCACAGATACGCAGTATTTT. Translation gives CAIGKEGTSGGTDTQYF.